These 32 T cell receptor beta chains share one sample of origin, sequenced in a study of blood T cell repertoires in COVID-19 (dated by TCRdb to 2018 to 2020). Library method: the immunoSEQ multiplex PCR assay. Entries here come from immuneACCESS through TCRdb and include only in-frame sequences with V and J called. Some clones fail to appear in such tables; in the studies checked, an unresolved V gene covers under half of the shortfall, and the cause of the remainder is unknown. Across this sample there are a few hundred thousand clones, with around 89% seen only once. The leading ten clones occupy around a tenth of the sample. Source material: PBMCs or T cells enriched from blood (not recorded which). These TCRs come from a woman aged 40-49 years who had recovered from COVID-19.

CDR3 residues: CASSDRVDYEQYF. CDR3 nucleotide sequence: TGTGCCAGCAGCGACAGGGTGGACTACGAGCAGTACTTC. This chain joins TRBV9 and TRBJ2-7, with a weak D call TRBD1 (6 bases). The ends were cut back, 3 bases at V and 3 bases at J, with 10 bases in the middle. The CDR3 covers 13 residues. Germline CDR1 SGDLS, CDR2 YYNGEE.

This sequence joins TRBV7-2 and TRBJ2-3, with 7 nucleotides matching TRBD2. Germline V gene data show CDR1 as SGHTA and CDR2 as FQGNSA. The CDR3 length is 16 residues. V shed 5 bases and J 0 bases; nucleotides not matched to a gene: 8. CDR3: CASSPIGLESTDTQYF. Written as DNA, the CDR3 is TGTGCCAGCAGCCCTATAGGACTAGAGAGCACAGATACGCAGTATTTT.

This sequence joins TRBV28 and TRBJ1-5, with 7 positions matching TRBD1. The CDR3 sequence is 14 residues long. Germline values: CDR1 MDHEN, CDR2 SYDVKM. Trimming removed 6 bases from V and 3 bases from J; junction bases left unmatched: 5. The DNA of the CDR3 is TGTGCCAGCAGACCTACAGGGGACAATCAGCCCCAGCATTTT. Translated: CASRPTGDNQPQHF. Full variable domain (missing parts from reference TRBV28 and TRBJ1-5): DVKVTQSSRYLVKRTGEKVFLECVQDMDHENMFWYRQDPGLGLRLIYFSYDVKMKEKGDIPEGYSVSREKKERFSLILESASTNQTSMYLCASRPTGDNQPQHFGDGTRLSIL.

This sequence joins TRBV9 and TRBJ1-2, with D perhaps matching TRBD1 (5 bases). Trimming pared 3 bases from V and 3 bases from J, leaving 6 bases between. The CDR3 spans 12 residues. The germline CDR1 and CDR2 sequences are SGDLS and YYNGEE. The CDR3 loop is CASSETDYGYTF. CDR3 DNA: TGTGCCAGCAGCGAGACAGACTATGGCTACACCTTC.

This clone was found once. CDR3 DNA sequence: TGTGCCAGCAGCTTAGCCGTCAGATCCACAGATACGCAGTATTTT. Translating it yields CASSLAVRSTDTQYF. The chain uses TRBV7-2 and TRBJ2-3; D not resolved. The CDR3 has 15 amino acids. V dropped 0 bases and J dropped 2 bases, with 9 bases sitting between them. Germline V CDR1 and CDR2: SGHTA, FQGNSA.

The V gene is TRBV7-2, the J gene TRBJ2-7, with 10 bases lining up with TRBD1. The CDR3 has 14 amino acids. V trimming: 5 bases; J trimming: 7 bases; junction bases outside the gene matches: 8. Germline loops: CDR1 SGHTA, CDR2 FQGNSA. In DNA form, the CDR3 reads TGTGCCAGCAGCCCCGGGACAGGGGTCGATGAGCAGTACTTC. Protein: CASSPGTGVDEQYF. The full variable domain, in which reference TRBV7-2 and TRBJ2-7 provide the parts outside the CDR3, is GAGVSQSPSNKVTEKGKDVELRCDPISGHTALYWYRQSLGQGLEFLIYFQGNSAPDKSGLPSDRFSAERTGGSVSTLTIQRTQQEDSAVYLCASSPGTGVDEQYFGPGTRLTVT.

The CDR3 protein is CASSQGAGAPDGYTF. In nucleotides, the CDR3 is TGCGCCAGCAGCCAGGGAGCTGGAGCCCCCGATGGCTACACCTTC. This chain connects TRBV4-3 to TRBJ1-2; D gene unclear. Trimming removed 3 bases at V and 6 bases at J, with 17 bases between. Germline V gives CDR1 LGHNA, CDR2 YSLEER. CDR3 length equals 15 residues.

The chain couples TRBV30 to TRBJ2-2, with a weak D call TRBD2 (5 bases). The CDR3 is 13 amino acids. Looked up from germline, CDR1 is GTSNPN and CDR2 is SVGIG (reference sequence). Trimming removed 1 base at V and 8 bases at J, with 11 bases between. The CDR3: CAWSAKWRGELFF. CDR3 DNA sequence: TGTGCCTGGAGTGCGAAGTGGAGGGGGGAGCTGTTTTTT.

The rearrangement uses TRBV18 and TRBJ2-6; D is unclear. CDR1 is KGHSH, CDR2 LQKENI, per germline. The V and J ends lost 1 base and 0 bases respectively, with 4 bases between them. This CDR3 comprises 15 residues. CDR3 region: CASSPLNSGANVLTF. Here the CDR3 DNA reads TGTGCCAGCTCACCACTTAACTCTGGGGCCAACGTCCTGACTTTC.

The chain links TRBV10-1 to TRBJ2-1; 7 bases line up with TRBD1. The CDR3 extends over 16 amino acids. Germline CDR1 and CDR2: WNHNN and SYGVQD (reference sequence). V was pared by 0 bases and J by 4 bases, with 6 bases of the junction left unmatched. The chain's CDR3 is CASSESYRGPYNEQFF. The CDR3, as DNA: TGCGCCAGCAGTGAGTCTTACAGGGGCCCTTACAATGAGCAGTTCTTC.

A few counts support this clone. The V and J genes are TRBV27 and TRBJ1-6, with 12 bases lining up with TRBD1. CDR1 is MNHEY and CDR2 is SMNVEV in the germline V gene (reference sequence). This CDR3 spans 17 amino acids. Trimming took 5 bases from V and 6 from J; bases not matched to a gene: 8. The CDR3: CASSLMGQGAFNSPLHF. The CDR3 nucleotides are TGTGCCAGCAGTCTTATGGGACAGGGGGCCTTTAATTCACCCCTCCACTTT.

The chain joins TRBV7-2 to TRBJ1-1, with D perhaps TRBD1 (5 bases). Trimming removed 5 bases from V and 4 bases from J, with 17 bases in between. CDR3 length: 15 residues. Germline V gene lookup returns CDR1 SGHTA and CDR2 FQGNSA. The CDR3: CASSPLGGFPTEAFF. CDR3 in DNA: TGTGCCAGCAGCCCCCTCGGGGGGTTCCCCACTGAAGCTTTCTTT.

This chain uses TRBV6-2 or TRBV6-3 with TRBJ1-2; D is perhaps TRBD1 (6 bases). CDR3 length: 13 residues. Per germline, CDR1 MNHEY and CDR2 SVGEGT. The V end was cut by 7 bases, the J end by 8 bases, with 17 bases between. In nucleotides, the CDR3 is TGTGCCAGCACCCCATCGGGGGGGCACGGCTACACCTTC. Translated, it gives CASTPSGGHGYTF.

The genes are TRBV6-2 or TRBV6-3 and TRBJ2-7; 14 nucleotides agree with TRBD2. The CDR3 is made up of 16 amino acids. Germline CDR1 MNHEY, CDR2 SVGEGT. Trimming at V came to 2 bases and at J to 6 bases, leaving 6 bases not matched to a gene. The CDR3 DNA reads TGTGCCAGCAGTTACGGGGGACTAGCGGGAGTCGGCGAGCAGTACTTC. Protein product: CASSYGGLAGVGEQYF.

The rearrangement links TRBV23-1 to TRBJ1-1; D gene ambiguous. TRBV23-1 is flagged as an ORF with uncertain function. Trimming removed 7 bases at V and 0 bases at J, with 6 bases between. The CDR3 totals 12 residues. The CDR3: CASIEMNTEAFF. CDR3 bases: TGCGCCAGCATCGAGATGAACACTGAAGCTTTCTTT.

This chain uses TRBV27 with TRBJ2-5; D gene unclear. With 8 bases removed from V and 4 bases from J, the gap between germline ends came to 17 bases. Germline CDR1 is MNHEY and CDR2 is SMNVEV (reference sequence). The length of the CDR3 is 14 residues. The chain's CDR3 is CASAPRVVPETQYF. CDR3 nucleotide sequence: TGTGCCAGCGCCCCCCGGGTAGTGCCAGAGACCCAGTACTTC.

In DNA form, the CDR3 reads TGTGCCAGCAAAATGGTGCCCCTAGCGGGGGACAATGAGCAGTTCTTC. Translating gives CASKMVPLAGDNEQFF. The chain combines TRBV25-1 with TRBJ2-1, with TRBD2 identical over 10 bases. CDR1 MGHDK and CDR2 SYGVNS come from the germline V gene. CDR3 length: 16 amino acids. Germline trimming cut 7 bases from V and 5 bases from J; bases unmatched to any gene: 11.

The V call is TRBV3-1 (or the pseudogene TRBV3-2), the J call TRBJ1-6; D is uncertain. This CDR3 contains 14 residues. V was shortened by 4 bases and J by 4 bases, with 8 bases between the two germline ends. Germline lookup yields CDR1 LGHDT and CDR2 YNNKEL (reference sequence). CDR3 sequence reads: CASSPLGYNSPLHF. The CDR3 bases are TGTGCCAGCAGCCCCCTCGGGTATAATTCACCCCTCCACTTT.

The V and J genes are TRBV14 and TRBJ2-2; D gene unclear. The CDR3 loop spans 15 amino acids. The germline gives CDR1 SGHDN, CDR2 FVKESK. Between the trimmed V and J ends, which lost 5 bases and 7 bases, there was a span of 17 bases. The CDR3 loop reads CASSSFIAKGGELFF. CDR3 sequence (DNA): TGTGCCAGCAGCTCCTTCATAGCTAAAGGCGGGGAGCTGTTTTTT.

The V call is TRBV27, the J call TRBJ2-3, with 9 bases fitting TRBD2. V shed 5 bases and J 2 bases; nucleotides not matched to a gene: 5. The CDR3 length is 15 residues. Germline CDR1 is MNHEY and CDR2 is SMNVEV (reference sequence). The CDR3 coding sequence is TGTGCCAGCAGTGTAAGCGGGGGGATCACAGATACGCAGTATTTT. It encodes CASSVSGGITDTQYF.

The J gene is TRBJ2-1, the V gene TRBV9; 7 bases agree with TRBD2. CDR1 and CDR2 (germline): SGDLS, YYNGEE. CDR3 length equals 16 residues. J gave up 6 bases and V 1 base, and 10 bases lay outside the gene matches. CDR3 sequence: CASSVNQRDPINEQFF. The CDR3 DNA is TGTGCCAGCAGCGTAAACCAGCGGGACCCCATCAATGAGCAGTTCTTC. Using reference TRBV9 and TRBJ2-1 for the parts outside the CDR3, the full variable domain is DSGVTQTPKHLITATGQRVTLRCSPRSGDLSVYWYQQSLDQGLQFLIQYYNGEERAKGNILERFSAQQFPDLHSELNLSSLELGDSALYFCASSVNQRDPINEQFFGPGTRLTVL.

The V gene is TRBV21-1, the J gene TRBJ2-5; the table names TRBD2, a call not compared with the DNA. TRBV21-1 is noted as a pseudogene. The CDR3 covers 14 residues. The CDR3 reads CASSKMREKGTQYF. Here the CDR3 DNA reads TGTGCCAGCAGCAAGATGAGGGAAAAAGGAACCCAGTACTTC.

Details on this clone: Other DNA sequences in this sample translate to the same CDR3. This chain connects TRBV27 to TRBJ2-7; 8 positions match TRBD1. Germline CDR1 reads MNHEY; CDR2 reads SMNVEV (reference sequence). V dropped 4 bases and J dropped 2; count of bases not matched to a gene: 4. The CDR3 has 14 amino acids. CDR3 residues: CASSSRDRTYEQYF. CDR3 bases: TGTGCCAGCAGTTCCCGGGACAGGACCTACGAGCAGTACTTC.

This clone has just one count. The rearrangement links TRBV12-3 or TRBV12-4 to TRBJ2-5; perhaps TRBD1 as D (5 bases). The CDR3 contains 12 residues. Trimming shortened V by 7 bases and J by 5 bases, and 11 bases separated the two germline ends. CDR3 in DNA: TGTGCCAGCACCCAGGGTCCGGAGACCCAGTACTTC. Amino acid sequence: CASTQGPETQYF.

The chain couples TRBV7-6 to TRBJ2-7; 10 bases are shared with TRBD1. The CDR3 loop spans 16 amino acids. V gave up 6 bases and J gave up 4 bases; unmatched junction bases: 12. The V gene's germline CDR1 is SGHVS and CDR2 FNYEAQ. CDR3: CASSPGGQGSLYEQYF. Written as DNA, the CDR3 is TGTGCCAGCAGTCCAGGGGGACAGGGGAGTCTATACGAGCAGTACTTC.

The chain links TRBV6-5 to TRBJ1-2; TRBD1 is a possible D gene (6 bases). Germline assignment: CDR1 MNHEY and CDR2 SVGAGI. The germline V and J ends were trimmed by 0 bases and 10 bases, with 12 bases remaining between them. This CDR3 is built from 13 residues. DNA for the CDR3: TGTGCCAGCAGTTACTCCGACAGGTTCGTCTACACCTTC. It encodes CASSYSDRFVYTF.

Points on this clone: Its ends do not fully match the called genes, so a read error is possible. This chain connects TRBV6-5 to TRBJ1-1; 10 bases are shared with TRBD1. The CDR3 spans 12 residues. CDR1 is MNHEY, CDR2 SVGAGI, per germline. CDR3 amino acids: CASSYPGQGEIF. DNA for the CDR3: TGTGCCAGCAGTTACCCCGGACAGGGGGAGATCTTT.

The chain recombines TRBV6-2 or TRBV6-3 with TRBJ2-7, with D unclear. Germline V lookup: CDR1 MNHEY, CDR2 SVGEGT. The CDR3 extends over 18 amino acids. V was clipped by 2 bases and J by 5 bases, with 25 bases between them. CDR3 protein: CASSYPSVGVAPSHEQYF. In nucleotides, the CDR3 is TGTGCCAGCAGTTACCCGAGCGTTGGTGTCGCCCCCAGTCACGAGCAGTACTTC.

The rearrangement links TRBV27 to TRBJ2-4, with 8 bases aligning to TRBD1. Trimming cost V 3 bases and J 2 bases; bases outside gene matches: 9. Germline lookup yields CDR1 MNHEY and CDR2 SMNVEV (reference sequence). The CDR3 contains 17 residues. CDR3 DNA: TGTGCCAGCAGTTTCAGAGGACAGGGTGGGACCAAAAACATTCAGTACTTC. This encodes CASSFRGQGGTKNIQYF.

The V and J genes are TRBV12-5 and TRBJ1-1; TRBD1 might be the D (5 bases). The V and J ends lost 1 base and 2 bases respectively, with 26 bases between them. There are 20 residues in the CDR3. From germline, CDR1 is LGHNT and CDR2 FRNRAP. CDR3 amino acids: CASGLDPQGREFFDNTEAFF. The CDR3 DNA follows: TGTGCTAGTGGTTTGGACCCCCAGGGAAGGGAATTTTTCGATAACACTGAAGCTTTCTTT.

This sequence joins TRBV6-5 and TRBJ1-2; 8 bases align to TRBD1. V was clipped by 5 bases and J by 7 bases; unmatched bases: 3. The CDR3 consists of 12 residues. Germline CDR1 MNHEY, CDR2 SVGAGI. The CDR3 loop is CASSPGTGGYTF. Here the CDR3 DNA reads TGTGCCAGCAGTCCCGGGACAGGTGGCTACACCTTC.

The chain links TRBV3-1 (or the pseudogene TRBV3-2) to TRBJ1-2, with TRBD1 identical over 9 bases. The ends lost 0 bases at V and 4 bases at J; junction bases unmatched: 6. The CDR3 covers 16 residues. Germline V gives CDR1 LGHDT, CDR2 YNNKEL (reference sequence). This CDR3 reads CASSQDSGTGFYGYTF. In DNA form, the CDR3 reads TGTGCCAGCAGCCAAGATAGCGGGACAGGGTTCTATGGCTACACCTTC.